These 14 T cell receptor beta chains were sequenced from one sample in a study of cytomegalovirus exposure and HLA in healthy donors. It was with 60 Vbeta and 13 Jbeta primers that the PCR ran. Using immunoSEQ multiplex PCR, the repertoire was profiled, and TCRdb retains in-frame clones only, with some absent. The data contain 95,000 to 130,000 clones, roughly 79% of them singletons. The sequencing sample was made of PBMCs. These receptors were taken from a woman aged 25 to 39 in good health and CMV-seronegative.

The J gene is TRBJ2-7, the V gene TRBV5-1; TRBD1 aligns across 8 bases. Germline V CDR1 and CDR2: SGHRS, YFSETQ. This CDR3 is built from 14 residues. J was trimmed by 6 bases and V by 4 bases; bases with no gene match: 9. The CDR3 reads CASSGLRGRVEQYF. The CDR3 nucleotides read TGCGCCAGCAGCGGGCTCAGGGGGCGCGTCGAGCAGTACTTC.

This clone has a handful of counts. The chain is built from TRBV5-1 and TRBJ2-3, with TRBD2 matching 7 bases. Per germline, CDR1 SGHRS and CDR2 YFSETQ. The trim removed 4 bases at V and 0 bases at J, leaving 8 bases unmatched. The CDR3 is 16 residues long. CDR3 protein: CASSGSASGSTDTQYF. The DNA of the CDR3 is TGCGCCAGCAGCGGCTCGGCTAGCGGAAGCACAGATACGCAGTATTTT.

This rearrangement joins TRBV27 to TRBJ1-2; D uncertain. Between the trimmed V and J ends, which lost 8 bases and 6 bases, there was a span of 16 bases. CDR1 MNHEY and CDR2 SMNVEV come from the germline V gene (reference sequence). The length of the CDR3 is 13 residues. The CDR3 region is CASFAPGQDGYTF. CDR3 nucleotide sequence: TGTGCCAGCTTCGCCCCCGGCCAGGATGGCTACACCTTC.

The CDR3 DNA reads TGCGCCAGCAGCGCGGGACAGGGGAACGAGCAGTACTTC. Translating it yields CASSAGQGNEQYF. The rearrangement links TRBV5-1 to TRBJ2-7; 10 nucleotides align to TRBD1. V shed 4 bases, J shed 5 bases, and the junction held 3 bases outside the gene matches. Germline CDR1 SGHRS, CDR2 YFSETQ. The CDR3 is 13 residues long.

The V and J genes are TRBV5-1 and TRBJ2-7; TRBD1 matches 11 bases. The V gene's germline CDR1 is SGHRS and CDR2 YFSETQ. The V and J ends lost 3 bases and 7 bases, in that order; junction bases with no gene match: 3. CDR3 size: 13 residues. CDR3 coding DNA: TGCGCCAGCAGCTGGGGACAGGGGGGGGAGCAGTACTTC. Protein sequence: CASSWGQGGEQYF.

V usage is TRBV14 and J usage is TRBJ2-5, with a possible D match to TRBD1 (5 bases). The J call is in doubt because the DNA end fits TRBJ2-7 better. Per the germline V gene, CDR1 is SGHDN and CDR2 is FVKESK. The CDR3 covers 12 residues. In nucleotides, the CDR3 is TGTGCCAGCAGCCAGGACACCTACGAGCAGTACTTC. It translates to CASSQDTYEQYF.

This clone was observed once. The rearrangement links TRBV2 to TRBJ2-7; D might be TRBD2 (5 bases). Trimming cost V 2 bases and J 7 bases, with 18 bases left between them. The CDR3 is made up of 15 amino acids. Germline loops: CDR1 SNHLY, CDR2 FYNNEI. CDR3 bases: TGTGCCAGCAGTGAACGAGGAATCTCAACGGGAGAGCAGTACTTC. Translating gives CASSERGISTGEQYF.

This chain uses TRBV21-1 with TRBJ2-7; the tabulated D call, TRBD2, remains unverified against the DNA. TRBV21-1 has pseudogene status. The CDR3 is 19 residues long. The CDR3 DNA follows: TGTGCCAGCAGCAAATACTTTAGCGGGAGGTCCCCTAGCTCCTACGAGCAGTACTTC. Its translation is CASSKYFSGRSPSSYEQYF.

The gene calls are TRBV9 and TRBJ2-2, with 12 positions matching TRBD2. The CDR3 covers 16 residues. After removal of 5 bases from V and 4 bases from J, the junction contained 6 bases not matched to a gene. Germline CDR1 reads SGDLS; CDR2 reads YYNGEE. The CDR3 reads CASRRPGLAGTGELFF. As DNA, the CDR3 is TGTGCCAGCAGAAGACCGGGACTAGCGGGCACCGGGGAGCTGTTTTTT.

CDR3 DNA sequence: TGTGCCAGCAGCCCCTACAGGGCCTGGGAGACCCAGTACTTC. Its translation is CASSPYRAWETQYF. The J gene is TRBJ2-5, the V gene TRBV6-4, with D possibly being TRBD1 (6 bases). CDR3 length: 14 amino acids. Trimming removed 6 bases from V and 5 bases from J, with 16 bases in between. Germline CDR1 and CDR2: MRHNA and SNTAGT.

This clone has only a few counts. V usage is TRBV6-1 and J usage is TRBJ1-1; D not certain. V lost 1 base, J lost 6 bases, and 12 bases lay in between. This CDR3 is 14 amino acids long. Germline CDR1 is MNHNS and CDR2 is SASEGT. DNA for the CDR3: TGTGCCAGCAGTGAAGAACCCGGTAACGCTGAAGCTTTCTTT. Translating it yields CASSEEPGNAEAFF.

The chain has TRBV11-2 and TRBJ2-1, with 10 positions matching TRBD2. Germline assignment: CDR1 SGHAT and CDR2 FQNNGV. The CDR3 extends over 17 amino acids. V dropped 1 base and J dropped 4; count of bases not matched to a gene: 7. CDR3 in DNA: TGTGCCAGCAGCTTAGTATTTCGAGCGGGAGGGTACAATGAGCAGTTCTTC. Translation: CASSLVFRAGGYNEQFF.

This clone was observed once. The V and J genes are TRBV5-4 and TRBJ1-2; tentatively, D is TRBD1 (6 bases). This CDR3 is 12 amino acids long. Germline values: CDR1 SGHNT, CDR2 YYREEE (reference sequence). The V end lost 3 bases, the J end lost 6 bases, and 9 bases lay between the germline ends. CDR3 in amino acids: CASSSRGDGYTF. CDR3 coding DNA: TGTGCCAGCAGCTCCAGGGGAGATGGCTACACCTTC. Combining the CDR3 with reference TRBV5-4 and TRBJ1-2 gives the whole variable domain ETGVTQSPTHLIKTRGQQVTLRCSSQSGHNTVSWYQQALGQGPQFIFQYYREEENGRGNFPPRFSGLQFPNYSSELNVNALELDDSALYLCASSSRGDGYTFGSGTRLTVV.

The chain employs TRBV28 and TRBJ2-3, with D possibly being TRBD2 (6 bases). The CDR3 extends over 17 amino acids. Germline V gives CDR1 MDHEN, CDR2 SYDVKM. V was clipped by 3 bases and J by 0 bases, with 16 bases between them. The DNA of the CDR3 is TGTGCCAGCAGTTTTTTATCAGCGGGTTTTAGCACAGATACGCAGTATTTT. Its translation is CASSFLSAGFSTDTQYF.